Presented here are 5 T cell receptor beta chains from one specimen sequenced in a study of human T cells and chemical hapten exposure. Time point meaning: patch test 1, 2 weeks after DPC sensitization. Treatment specified: therapeutic diphenylcyclopropenone sensitization with weekly scalp DPC. TCRdb ran MiXCR on the RACE reads and lists one entry per CDR3 protein. The table lists fewer than 200,000 distinct CDR3 sequences, about 22% of them singletons, with about 7% in the top ten. The sequencing used whole blood, collected in connection with sensitization to the hapten diphenylcyclopropenone (DPC). These receptors all come from a woman aged 45-59 years with alopecia areata. Some clones in this sample may be carry-over from other donors' samples.

The chain is built from TRBV6-1 and TRBJ2-5, with D possibly being TRBD1 or TRBD2 (5 bases each). V was pared by 4 bases and J by 4 bases, with 16 bases between. CDR3 length equals 15 residues. Germline values: CDR1 MNHNS, CDR2 SASEGT. The CDR3 DNA sequence: TGTGCCAGCAGTGGGAACTGGGACCCCGCAGAGACCCAGTACTTC. Protein sequence: CASSGNWDPAETQYF.

The table lists this clonotype with a few counts. V and J are TRBV5-1 and TRBJ2-2; perhaps TRBD2 as D (6 bases). The V gene lost 7 bases and the J gene lost 2 bases, with 9 bases spanning the gap. The CDR3 has 13 residues. Germline V gene sequence: CDR1 SGHRS, CDR2 YFSETQ. The CDR3 DNA sequence: TGCGCCAGCGGGACTTCTAACACCGGGGAGCTGTTTTTT. Protein: CASGTSNTGELFF. Variable domain in full (rest from reference TRBV5-1 and TRBJ2-2): KAGVTQTPRYLIKTRGQQVTLSCSPISGHRSVSWYQQTPGQGLQFLFEYFSETQRNKGNFPGRFSGRQFSNSRSEMNVSTLELGDSALYLCASGTSNTGELFFGEGSRLTVL.

The CDR3 nucleotides read TGTGCCAGCAGTCCATTACCACAGGCCCGCAATAGCAATCAGCCCCAGCATTTT. Its protein product is CASSPLPQARNSNQPQHF. The chain is built from TRBV27 and TRBJ1-5, with D maybe TRBD1 (5 bases). Trimming removed 5 bases at V and 0 bases at J, with 20 bases between. CDR1 and CDR2 (germline): MNHEY, SMNVEV (reference sequence). The CDR3 extends over 18 amino acids.

The CDR3 loop is CASSPTVTEAFF. The CDR3 DNA follows: TGTGCCAGCAGTCCGACTGTGACTGAAGCTTTCTTT. The chain combines TRBV12-3 or TRBV12-4 with TRBJ1-1; D unresolved. CDR3 length equals 12 residues. V lost 5 bases and J lost 5, with 9 bases in between.

This clonotype came up many times. The rearrangement joins TRBV7-2 to TRBJ2-7; D could derive from TRBD1 or TRBD2 (5 bases each). Germline CDR1 SGHTA, CDR2 FQGNSA. Trimming removed 5 bases at V and 3 bases at J, with 11 bases between. There are 13 residues in the CDR3. CDR3 in DNA: TGTGCCAGCAGCCGGGACCCTAACTACGAGCAGTACTTC. Residues: CASSRDPNYEQYF.